The sequence of this T cell receptor (beta chain) was determined in a study of blood T cell repertoires in COVID-19. Overall study context: There were acute and convalescent COVID-19 samples, and they came from the United States, Italy and Spain. In each case, the material was cDNA or gDNA derived from T cells, B-cell-depleted T cells, or PBMCs.

In the study's own analysis: Amplification from reference gene primers served as the basis for estimated nucleated cell counts. Assay: immunoSEQ multiplex PCR; the TCRdb copy retains only in-frame clones and omits some. V, J and clone size reflect that table, while D and trimming were determined from the DNA. The sample lists some 200,000 clones, less than 90% seen once, with under 2% in the top ten. The CDR3 is made up of 14 amino acids. The germline gives CDR1 SGHRS, CDR2 YFSETQ. Deletions cut 4 bases from V and 5 bases from J, with 12 bases between. The chain has TRBV5-1 and TRBJ2-2; unclear D gene. The sample was peripheral blood. The source of this sequence is a man in his 70s with acute or convalescent COVID-19. The CDR3 is CASSPRIETGELFF. DNA for the CDR3: TGCGCCAGCAGCCCGCGGATTGAGACCGGGGAGCTGTTTTTT.